Following are 8 T cell receptor delta chains from one sample sequenced in a study of γδ T cells in repeated Plasmodium falciparum infection. Bulk repertoires came from Vgamma9/Vdelta2+ or Vdelta2-negative gammadelta T cells flow-sorted from PBMC. With CATT, TCRdb re-called clones from the multiplex PCR reads. In the table there are roughly 93,000 delta-chain clones, 1.4% of which are singletons. The sequencing sample was made of gamma-delta T cells from blood. The receptors originated from a pool of human donors (malaria-infected and uninfected, not separated).

In regard to this clone: TCRdb shows a much larger clone's protein in place of this DNA's translation, and the two differ at residue 10, likely through a read error; the protein shown is translated from the DNA. This CDR3 is CAYRRPRGLRLIF. The CDR3 bases are TGTGCTTATAGGAGGCCAAGGGGGCTGAGACTCATCTTT. V is TRAV38-2/DV8 and J is TRDJ1, with D maybe TRDD3 (5 bases). TCRdb offers no J gene call, so here the DNA was matched to germline to obtain one. Deletions cut 2 bases from V and 10 bases from J, with 15 bases between. Germline V gene lookup returns CDR1 TSESDYY and CDR2 QEAYKQQN. The CDR3 contains 13 residues.

The table lists this clone with many counts. The rearrangement joins TRDV1 to TRDJ1, with 9 nucleotides matching TRDD2. TCRdb lists no J gene, so it was determined here by aligning the DNA to germline. Germline V gene sequence: CDR1 TSWWSYY, CDR2 QGS. This CDR3 is built from 22 residues. The V segment lost 2 bases and the J segment 0 bases; nucleotides outside the gene matches: 22. The DNA of the CDR3 is TGTGCTCTTGGGGAAAGGTCCTTCCTACGCCTACTGGGGAATCCGTACACCGATAAACTCATCTTT. Encoded protein: CALGERSFLRLLGNPYTDKLIF.

There are many counts of this clone. V is TRDV1 and J is TRDJ1; D might be TRDD3 (5 bases). Germline assignment: CDR1 TSWWSYY and CDR2 QGS. Trimming stripped 4 bases from V and 0 bases from J, with 18 bases between. The CDR3 extends over 17 amino acids. This CDR3 is CALGAPGRGPNTDKLIF. The CDR3, as DNA: TGTGCTCTTGGGGCGCCGGGCCGGGGACCAAACACCGATAAACTCATCTTT.

The table lists this clone with many counts. This DNA translates differently at residue 7 from the TCRdb protein, which is that of a much larger clone; a read error is likely, and the protein shown is the DNA's own translation. The chain couples TRDV2 to TRDJ1, with 8 nucleotides matching TRDD3. TCRdb records no J gene; here it was assigned by comparing the DNA to germline. This CDR3 is built from 17 residues. V was clipped by 2 bases and J by 1 base; unmatched bases: 11. Germline CDR1 is GEAIGNYY and CDR2 is EKD. The CDR3 here is CACDSLPGDISTDKLIF. The CDR3 bases are TGTGCCTGTGACAGTTTACCGGGGGATATATCCACCGATAAACTCATCTTT.

The V call is TRDV1, the J call TRDJ2, with 8 bases aligning to TRDD3. The J gene, missing from TCRdb, was assigned here through DNA to germline matching. V shed 5 bases and J 0 bases; nucleotides not matched to a gene: 32. Germline assignment: CDR1 TSWWSYY and CDR2 QGS. The length of the CDR3 is 25 residues. CDR3 residues: CALGPRMAKASKYWGFPALTAQLFF. In DNA, the CDR3 is TGTGCTCTTGGGCCCCGGATGGCTAAGGCGAGCAAGTACTGGGGGTTCCCAGCTTTGACAGCACAACTCTTCTTT.

Only a few counts were recorded for this clone. Translating this DNA gives a protein that differs at residue 7 from the TCRdb one, which belongs to a much larger clone; a read error is likely, and the protein shown is this translation. The chain recombines TRDV1 with TRDJ1; 10 nucleotides line up with TRDD3. The J gene, absent from TCRdb, was called here by matching the DNA to germline. Germline V gives CDR1 TSWWSYY, CDR2 QGS. V shed 2 bases and J 2 bases; nucleotides not matched to a gene: 20. CDR3 length: 21 residues. Here the CDR3 reads CALGERVGIWVLGDQTDKLIF. Written as DNA, the CDR3 is TGTGCTCTTGGGGAAAGGGTTGGGATATGGGTACTGGGGGATCAGACCGATAAACTCATCTTT.

Of note for this clone: The protein TCRdb lists belongs to a much larger clone and differs from this DNA's translation at residue 18, which points to a read error; the protein shown is made from the DNA. The chain joins TRDV1 to TRDJ1, with TRDD3 matching 13 bases. The CDR3 covers 20 residues. Germline lookup yields CDR1 TSWWSYY and CDR2 QGS. This CDR3 is CALGRLPSTGGYAYTDKPIF. The CDR3 DNA follows: TGTGCTCTTGGGAGACTTCCAAGTACTGGGGGATACGCGTACACCGATAAACCCATCTTT.

A remark on this clone: This DNA translates differently at residue 5 from the TCRdb protein, which is that of a much larger clone; a read error is likely, and the protein shown is the DNA's own translation. The rearrangement joins TRDV1 to TRDJ1; D call uncertain. TCRdb lists no J gene, so it was determined here by aligning the DNA to germline. Germline CDR1 is TSWWSYY and CDR2 is QGS. CDR3 length: 16 residues. The V end lost 4 bases, the J end lost 9 bases, and 24 bases lay between the germline ends. CDR3 sequence (DNA): TGTGCTCTTGGGGGACCACCCCATATAGGACCAGGGGAACTCATCTTT. Protein product: CALGGPPHIGPGELIF.